Listed here are 14 T cell receptor beta chains from one sample, sequenced in a study of beta chain features in type 1 diabetes. Study-wide findings and caveats: Moderate but significant shortening of TCRB CDR3s was recorded in all four CD4+ subsets from Type 1 diabetes patients.

Expressed TCRB transcripts were sequenced, since all the RNA that had been isolated was reverse transcribed. Repertoires were generated with immunoSEQ multiplex PCR, while TCRdb's copy carries only in-frame clones and drops some. The table records under 200,000 clones, around 8% of them present only once. For these receptors, no antigen is known. Sequenced input: central memory CD4+ T cells from blood. All receptors derive from a woman under 30 with type 1 diabetes.

This chain uses TRBV7-6 with TRBJ2-5; 10 bases align to TRBD2. CDR3 length: 15 amino acids. The V segment lost 8 bases and the J segment 7 bases; nucleotides outside the gene matches: 13. The V gene's germline CDR1 is SGHVS and CDR2 FNYEAQ. CDR3 loop: CASAPGLAGAATQYF. In DNA, the CDR3 is TGTGCCAGCGCCCCCGGGCTAGCGGGGGCGGCGACCCAGTACTTC.

V usage is TRBV9 and J usage is TRBJ1-2; TRBD1 matches at 8 bases. The CDR3 sequence is 14 residues long. V trimming: 5 bases; J trimming: 4 bases; junction bases outside the gene matches: 7. The V gene's germline CDR1 is SGDLS and CDR2 YYNGEE. As DNA, the CDR3 is TGTGCCAGCAGTAGGACAGGGACCACCTATGGCTACACCTTC. Protein sequence: CASSRTGTTYGYTF.

The chain is built from TRBV30 and TRBJ2-2, with D perhaps matching TRBD2 (6 bases). Deletions cut 3 bases from V and 6 bases from J, with 17 bases between. Per germline, CDR1 GTSNPN and CDR2 SVGIG (reference sequence). The CDR3 length is 15 residues. The CDR3 sequence is CAWRGRQGGAGELFF. CDR3 nucleotides: TGTGCCTGGAGGGGAAGGCAGGGAGGAGCCGGGGAGCTGTTTTTT.

This clone was counted only a few times. The V and J genes are TRBV11-2 and TRBJ1-3; D is perhaps TRBD1 (5 bases). Trimming pared 2 bases from V and 2 bases from J, leaving 7 bases between. The CDR3 has 14 residues. CDR1 is SGHAT, CDR2 FQNNGV, per germline. CDR3 protein: CASSLNRPGNTIYF. In nucleotides, the CDR3 is TGTGCCAGCAGCTTAAACAGGCCTGGAAACACCATATATTTT.

This clone was counted between two and nine times. The V and J genes are TRBV10-3 and TRBJ2-3; 8 positions match TRBD2. Germline lookup yields CDR1 ENHRY and CDR2 SYGVKD. This CDR3 is 15 amino acids long. The trim removed 4 bases at V and 0 bases at J, leaving 3 bases unmatched. The CDR3 protein is CAISGVAGSTDTQYF. The CDR3 DNA sequence: TGTGCCATCAGTGGCGTAGCGGGGAGCACAGATACGCAGTATTTT.

The chain has TRBV7-2 and TRBJ2-7, with TRBD1 matching over 8 bases. This CDR3 is built from 16 residues. In germline, CDR1 is SGHTA, CDR2 FQGNSA. V trimming: 5 bases; J trimming: 5 bases; junction bases outside the gene matches: 14. Written as DNA, the CDR3 is TGTGCCAGCAGCCCAGACACCGGGGACAGGTTCCACGAGCAGTACTTC. Translating it yields CASSPDTGDRFHEQYF.

This chain connects TRBV11-2 to TRBJ2-3; 10 nucleotides match TRBD1. This CDR3 has 16 amino acids. Germline CDR1 and CDR2: SGHAT and FQNNGV. V lost 5 bases to trimming and J lost 6 bases; unmatched junction nucleotides: 11. The DNA for the CDR3 is TGTGCCAGCAGCCCATTCGGGACAGGGGCGGGTGATACGCAGTATTTT. This gives the protein CASSPFGTGAGDTQYF.

The chain is built from TRBV4-3 and TRBJ2-5, with D possibly matching TRBD2 (5 bases). The V end lost 1 base, the J end lost 5 bases, and 14 bases lay between the germline ends. The germline V gene encodes CDR1 LGHNA and CDR2 YSLEER. The CDR3 contains 15 residues. The CDR3 nucleotides read TGCGCCAGCAGCCAAGGGTTCCCTGGCGGGGAGACCCAGTACTTC. Amino acid sequence: CASSQGFPGGETQYF.

The rearrangement joins TRBV7-9 to TRBJ2-5; TRBD2 aligns across 10 bases. V shed 6 bases, J shed 7 bases, and the junction held 8 bases outside the gene matches. Per germline, CDR1 SEHNR and CDR2 FQNEAQ (reference sequence). The CDR3 totals 14 residues. The DNA for the CDR3 is TGTGCCAGCAGTCCAAGCGGGGGGGCTGGGACCCAGTACTTC. This sequence encodes CASSPSGGAGTQYF. Full variable domain (rest looked up from reference TRBV7-9 and TRBJ2-5): DTGVSQNPRHKITKRGQNVTFRCDPISEHNRLYWYRQTLGQGPEFLTYFQNEAQLEKSRLLSDRFSAERPKGSFSTLEIQRTEQGDSAMYLCASSPSGGAGTQYFGPGTRLLVL.

This clone appeared many times. The V and J genes are TRBV7-9 and TRBJ2-1, with TRBD2 as a possible D gene (6 bases). Per germline, CDR1 SEHNR and CDR2 FQNEAQ (reference sequence). This CDR3 region has 15 residues. V lost 0 bases and J lost 9, with 15 bases in between. The CDR3 DNA reads as TGTGCCAGCAGCTTAGCGCTAGCCGGAGGGAGTGAGCAGTTCTTC. It translates to CASSLALAGGSEQFF.

V usage is TRBV29-1 and J usage is TRBJ1-2; tentative D call: TRBD1 (5 bases). Germline V gene sequence: CDR1 SQVTM, CDR2 ANQGSEA. The CDR3 consists of 14 residues. Trimming removed 4 bases at V and 4 bases at J, with 16 bases between. The CDR3 reads CSVGEREGSYGYTF. The CDR3, as DNA: TGCAGCGTTGGGGAGAGGGAGGGGTCCTATGGCTACACCTTC. The whole variable domain, remainder taken from reference TRBV29-1 and TRBJ1-2, is SAVISQKPSRDICQRGTSLTIQCQVDSQVTMMFWYRQQPGQSLTLIATANQGSEATYESGFVIDKFPISRPNLTFSTLTVSNMSPEDSSIYLCSVGEREGSYGYTFGSGTRLTVV.

This clone occurred a few times. The chain is built from TRBV7-8 and TRBJ2-1, with 14 bases lining up with TRBD2. The V gene's germline CDR1 is SGHVS and CDR2 FQNEAQ. CDR3 length equals 18 residues. Trimming took 5 bases from V and 7 from J; bases not matched to a gene: 13. The CDR3 DNA sequence: TGTGCCAGCAGCCATGGGACTAGCGGGAGTGGGATACGGAATGAGCAGTTCTTC. Protein sequence: CASSHGTSGSGIRNEQFF.

The chain recombines TRBV7-2 with TRBJ2-7; 7 positions agree with TRBD2. The V gene's germline CDR1 is SGHTA and CDR2 FQGNSA. There are 13 residues in the CDR3. Trimming removed 2 bases from V and 7 bases from J; junction bases left unmatched: 5. CDR3 in amino acids: CASSLSWEGEQYF. The CDR3 DNA reads as TGTGCCAGCAGCTTATCTTGGGAGGGTGAGCAGTACTTC.

This clone was detected a few times. The V gene is TRBV29-1, the J gene TRBJ1-2; 11 bases are a match to TRBD1. The CDR3 is 15 residues long. Germline values: CDR1 SQVTM, CDR2 ANQGSEA. V lost 6 bases and J lost 4; bases outside the gene matches: 10. The CDR3 DNA reads TGCAGCGTCACAAAGTCCGGGACAGGGGGCTATGGCTACACCTTC. Amino acids: CSVTKSGTGGYGYTF.